This passage covers 8 T cell receptor beta chains from one sample sequenced in a study of blood T cell repertoires in COVID-19. Libraries were prepared by immunoSEQ multiplex PCR; TCRdb keeps only in-frame clonotypes and omits some of them. The table records fewer than 250,000 clones, approximately 85% of them present only once. The specimen was peripheral blood. Receptor source: a man aged 50-59 years with acute or convalescent COVID-19.

The chain employs TRBV19 and TRBJ1-6; perhaps TRBD1 as D (5 bases). The CDR3 extends over 16 amino acids. Trimming pared 2 bases from V and 7 bases from J, leaving 15 bases between. The germline V gene encodes CDR1 LNHDA and CDR2 SQIVND (reference sequence). This CDR3 reads CASSIRSGISNSPLHF. CDR3 DNA: TGTGCCAGTAGTATACGGTCAGGGATTTCGAATTCACCCCTCCACTTT.

The V and J genes are TRBV5-1 and TRBJ2-1; 8 positions agree with TRBD2. The germline V gene has CDR1 SGHRS and CDR2 YFSETQ. This CDR3 spans 14 amino acids. V gave up 2 bases and J gave up 2 bases; unmatched junction bases: 0. The CDR3 reads CASSLAGAYNEQFF. DNA of the CDR3: TGCGCCAGCAGCTTAGCGGGAGCCTACAATGAGCAGTTCTTC.

This clone was seen just once. The chain recombines TRBV5-1 with TRBJ1-1, with no clear D. The CDR3 runs 15 residues. Germline V gene lookup returns CDR1 SGHRS and CDR2 YFSETQ. Trimming removed 0 bases at V and 3 bases at J, with 12 bases between. In DNA, the CDR3 is TGCGCCAGCAGCTTGGACAGTCCGGGGTACACTGAAGCTTTCTTT. It translates to CASSLDSPGYTEAFF. Using reference TRBV5-1 and TRBJ1-1 for the parts outside the CDR3, the full variable domain is KAGVTQTPRYLIKTRGQQVTLSCSPISGHRSVSWYQQTPGQGLQFLFEYFSETQRNKGNFPGRFSGRQFSNSRSEMNVSTLELGDSALYLCASSLDSPGYTEAFFGQGTRLTVV.

V usage is TRBV7-9 and J usage is TRBJ2-2, with TRBD2 matching over 9 bases. Trimming cost V 4 bases and J 6 bases; bases outside gene matches: 9. From germline, CDR1 is SEHNR and CDR2 FQNEAQ (reference sequence). The CDR3 is made up of 16 amino acids. CDR3 amino acids: CASSSTSGRGPGELFF. CDR3 coding DNA: TGTGCCAGCAGCTCGACTAGCGGCCGGGGGCCCGGGGAGCTGTTTTTT.

The chain couples TRBV9 to TRBJ1-5; D gene uncertain. V was shortened by 0 bases and J by 5 bases, with 9 bases between the two germline ends. CDR3 length: 14 amino acids. Germline V gene data show CDR1 as SGDLS and CDR2 as YYNGEE. The CDR3 spells CASSVAEGYQPQHF. CDR3 DNA: TGTGCCAGCAGCGTAGCTGAGGGATATCAGCCCCAGCATTTT.

This clone was detected only a few times. The chain is built from TRBV6-2 or TRBV6-3 and TRBJ1-1; no clear D gene. Trimming pared 6 bases from V and 11 bases from J, leaving 19 bases between. Per germline, CDR1 MNHEY and CDR2 SVGEGT. This CDR3 is 13 amino acids long. CDR3 region: CASSPTSPLRAFF. Written as DNA, the CDR3 is TGTGCCAGCAGCCCGACCTCCCCTCTGAGGGCTTTCTTT.

V usage is TRBV5-4 and J usage is TRBJ1-2, with a tentative D call TRBD1 (6 bases). V gave up 3 bases and J gave up 5 bases, with 20 bases separating them. Germline V CDR1 and CDR2: SGHNT, YYREEE (reference sequence). The CDR3 has 16 amino acids. CDR3: CASSWATGSTLYGYTF. For the CDR3, the DNA is TGTGCCAGCAGCTGGGCTACAGGGAGTACGCTTTATGGCTACACCTTC.

The chain has TRBV7-9 and TRBJ1-1, with 7 nucleotides matching TRBD1. Germline CDR1 is SEHNR and CDR2 is FQNEAQ (reference sequence). There are 15 residues in the CDR3. The J segment lost 5 bases and the V segment lost 0 bases, leaving 6 bases of the junction unmatched. The CDR3 coding sequence is TGTGCCAGCAGCTTAGCGGAACAGGGGTGGACTGAAGCTTTCTTT. Translating it yields CASSLAEQGWTEAFF.